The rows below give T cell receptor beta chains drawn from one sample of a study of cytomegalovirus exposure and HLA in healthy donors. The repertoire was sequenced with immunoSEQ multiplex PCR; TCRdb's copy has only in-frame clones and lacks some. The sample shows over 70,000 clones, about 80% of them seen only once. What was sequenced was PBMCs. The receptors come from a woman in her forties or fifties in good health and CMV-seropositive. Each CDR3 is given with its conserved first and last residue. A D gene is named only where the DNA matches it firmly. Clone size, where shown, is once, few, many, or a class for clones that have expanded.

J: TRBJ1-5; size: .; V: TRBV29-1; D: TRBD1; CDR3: CSVGGTGNQPQHF; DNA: TGCAGCGTTGGTGGGACAGGGAATCAGCCCCAGCATTTT
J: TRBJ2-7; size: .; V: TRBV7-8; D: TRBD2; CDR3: CASSLERAGGREQYF; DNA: TGTGCCAGCAGCTTAGAGCGAGCGGGGGGACGCGAGCAGTACTTC
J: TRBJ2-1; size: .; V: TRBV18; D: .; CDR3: CASSLGAATYNEQFF; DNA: TGTGCCAGCTCTCTGGGGGCAGCGACATACAATGAGCAGTTCTTC
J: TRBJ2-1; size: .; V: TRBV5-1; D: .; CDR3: CASSLVFPVRYNEQFF; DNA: TGCGCCAGCAGCTTGGTTTTCCCGGTCCGATACAATGAGCAGTTCTTC
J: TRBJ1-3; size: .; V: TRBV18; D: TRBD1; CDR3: CASSPAGTGTFGNTIYF; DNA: TGTGCCAGCTCACCAGCCGGGACAGGGACCTTTGGAAACACCATATATTTT
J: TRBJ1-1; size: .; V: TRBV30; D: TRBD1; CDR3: CAWKYRGRNTEAFF; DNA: TGTGCCTGGAAATACAGGGGGCGTAACACTGAAGCTTTCTTT
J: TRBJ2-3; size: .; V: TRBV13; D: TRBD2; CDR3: CASSQNLAGGTSDTQYF; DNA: TGTGCCAGCAGCCAAAATCTAGCGGGGGGGACTTCAGATACGCAGTATTTT
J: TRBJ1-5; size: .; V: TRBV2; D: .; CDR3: CASSDGFSDQPQHF; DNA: TGTGCCAGCAGTGACGGTTTTAGTGATCAGCCCCAGCATTTT
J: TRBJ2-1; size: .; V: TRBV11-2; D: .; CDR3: CASSSTTTDSEQFF; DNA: TGTGCCAGCAGCTCGACTACTACTGATAGTGAGCAGTTCTTC
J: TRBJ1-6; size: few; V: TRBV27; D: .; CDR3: CASRLLTGSRSYNSPLHF; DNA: TGTGCCAGCAGATTACTTACAGGGTCCCGCTCCTATAATTCACCCCTCCACTTT
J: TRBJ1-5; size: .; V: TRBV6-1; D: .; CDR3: CASSDTGGYQPQHF; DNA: TGTGCCAGCAGTGATACGGGGGGGTATCAGCCCCAGCATTTT
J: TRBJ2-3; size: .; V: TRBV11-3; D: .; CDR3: CASSLFSGTDTQYF; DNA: TGTGCCAGCAGCCTGTTTTCGGGCACAGATACGCAGTATTTT
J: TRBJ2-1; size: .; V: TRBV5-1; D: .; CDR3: CASSLMSGGHTYNEQFF; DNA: TGCGCCAGCAGCTTGATGTCGGGGGGCCATACCTACAATGAGCAGTTCTTC
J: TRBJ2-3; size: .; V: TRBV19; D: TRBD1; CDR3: CASSIGTGELGTQYF; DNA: TGTGCCAGTAGTATAGGAACAGGGGAATTGGGAACGCAGTATTTT
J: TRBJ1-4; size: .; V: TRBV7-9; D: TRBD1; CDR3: CASSNRGQGNEKLFF; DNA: TGTGCCAGCAGCAACAGGGGGCAGGGTAATGAAAAACTGTTTTTT
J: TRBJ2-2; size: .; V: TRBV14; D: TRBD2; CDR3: CASSRLAGVIGELFF; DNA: TGTGCCAGCAGCCGACTAGCGGGAGTCATCGGGGAGCTGTTTTTT
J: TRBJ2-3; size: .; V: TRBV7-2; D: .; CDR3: CASSLGLDRRTDTQYF; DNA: TGTGCCAGCAGCTTAGGGCTAGATAGGCGCACAGATACGCAGTATTTT
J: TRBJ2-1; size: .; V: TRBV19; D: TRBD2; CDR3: CASSMTGGENEQFF; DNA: TGTGCCAGTAGTATGACGGGAGGCGAAAATGAGCAGTTCTTC
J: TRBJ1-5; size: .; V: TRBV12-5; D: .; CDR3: CASGLVITGSNQPQHF; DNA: TGTGCTAGTGGTTTGGTTATTACAGGTAGCAATCAGCCCCAGCATTTT
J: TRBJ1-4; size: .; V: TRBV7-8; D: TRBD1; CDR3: CASSWGTGIGEKLFF; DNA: TGTGCCAGCAGCTGGGGGACAGGGATCGGAGAAAAACTGTTTTTT
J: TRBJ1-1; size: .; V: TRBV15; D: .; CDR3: CATSRDRVVSEAFF; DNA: TGTGCCACCAGCAGAGATCGGGTAGTTTCTGAAGCTTTCTTT
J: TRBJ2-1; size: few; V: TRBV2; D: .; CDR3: CASQAGPGHNEQFF; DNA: TGTGCCAGCCAGGCGGGCCCTGGCCACAATGAGCAGTTCTTC
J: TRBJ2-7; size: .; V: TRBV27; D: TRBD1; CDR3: CASSLSGQDPYF; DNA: TGTGCCAGCAGTTTATCCGGACAGGACCCGTACTTC
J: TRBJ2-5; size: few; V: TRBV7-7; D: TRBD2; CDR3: CASSRGGPQETQYF; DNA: TGTGCTAGCAGCCGCGGGGGACCCCAAGAGACCCAGTACTTC
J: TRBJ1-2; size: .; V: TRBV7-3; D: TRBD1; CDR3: CASSLSPMATGMGGYGYTF; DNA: TGTGCCAGCAGTTTATCCCCTATGGCGACAGGGATGGGTGGCTATGGCTACACCTTC
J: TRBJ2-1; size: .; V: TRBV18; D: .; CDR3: CASSPTGPNEQFF; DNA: TGTGCCAGCTCACCAACCGGTCCTAATGAGCAGTTCTTC